One sample yielded the 8 T cell receptor beta chains listed below, sequenced in a study of blood T cell repertoires in COVID-19. TCRdb keeps only in-frame clones here, not all; method: immunoSEQ multiplex PCR. The sample has roughly 250,000 clones, roughly 83% seen once. The sequenced sample consisted of peripheral blood. The receptors stem from a woman of 80 years or more with acute or convalescent COVID-19.

The V gene is TRBV5-1, the J gene TRBJ1-4; 10 nucleotides line up with TRBD1. The CDR3 has 17 residues. V shed 4 bases, J shed 5 bases, and the junction held 11 bases outside the gene matches. CDR1 and CDR2 from the germline V gene are SGHRS and YFSETQ. The CDR3 region is CASSPLPGQGSNEKLFF. In DNA, the CDR3 is TGCGCCAGCAGCCCCCTCCCGGGACAGGGGAGCAATGAAAAACTGTTTTTT.

The V call is TRBV19, the J call TRBJ1-2; perhaps TRBD1 as D (6 bases). The length of the CDR3 is 15 residues. Trimming took off 6 bases at V and 2 bases at J, with 16 bases between the two ends. The germline CDR1 and CDR2 sequences are LNHDA and SQIVND (reference sequence). CDR3 protein: CASRNGDRPNYGYTF. In nucleotides, the CDR3 is TGTGCCAGTAGAAACGGCGACAGGCCAAACTATGGCTACACCTTC.

The chain's CDR3 is CASSPKPRTGTLGTDTQYF. The CDR3 region has the DNA TGTGCCAGCAGCCCCAAACCCCGGACAGGGACTCTCGGCACAGATACGCAGTATTTT. The rearrangement joins TRBV7-3 to TRBJ2-3; 8 nucleotides line up with TRBD1. This CDR3 is 19 amino acids long. CDR1 SGHTA and CDR2 FQGTGA come from the germline V gene. V was clipped by 5 bases and J by 1 base; unmatched bases: 17.

V gene TRBV2 combines with J gene TRBJ1-2, with a tentative D call TRBD1 (5 bases). The germline CDR1 and CDR2 sequences are SNHLY and FYNNEI. With 0 bases removed from V and 4 bases from J, the gap between germline ends came to 9 bases. The CDR3 covers 14 residues. The CDR3 is CASSEARGGYGYTF. CDR3 coding DNA: TGTGCCAGCAGTGAAGCCCGGGGGGGCTATGGCTACACCTTC.

This chain links TRBV5-1 with TRBJ1-2, with 8 bases that match TRBD1. The trim removed 0 bases at V and 8 bases at J, leaving 9 bases unmatched. This CDR3 region has 15 residues. Germline CDR1 is SGHRS and CDR2 is YFSETQ. This chain's CDR3 is CASSLAAGQGRGYTF. The DNA for the CDR3 is TGCGCCAGCAGCTTGGCCGCTGGACAGGGAAGGGGCTACACCTTC.

The chain is built from TRBV9 and TRBJ1-1; 8 bases align to TRBD1. The V segment lost 4 bases and the J segment 1 base; nucleotides outside the gene matches: 3. Germline assignment: CDR1 SGDLS and CDR2 YYNGEE. There are 14 residues in the CDR3. The CDR3 protein is CASSSQGGNTEAFF. CDR3 in DNA: TGTGCCAGCAGCTCACAGGGGGGGAACACTGAAGCTTTCTTT.

The rearrangement links TRBV2 to TRBJ1-1, with 10 bases fitting TRBD1. V lost 5 bases and J lost 4; bases outside the gene matches: 7. This CDR3 has 15 amino acids. Germline V gene sequence: CDR1 SNHLY, CDR2 FYNNEI. The CDR3 DNA is TGTGCCAGCAGTCCGGGACAGGGGTTCGGCACTGAAGCTTTCTTT. This translates into CASSPGQGFGTEAFF.

This chain uses TRBV7-2 with TRBJ2-2; 9 nucleotides align to TRBD2. CDR3 size: 17 residues. Germline CDR1 and CDR2: SGHTA and FQGNSA. The trim removed 2 bases at V and 5 bases at J, leaving 9 bases unmatched. The DNA for the CDR3 is TGTGCCAGCAGCTTAAACCTAGCGGGGTTATCGACCGGGGAGCTGTTTTTT. Protein sequence: CASSLNLAGLSTGELFF.